This T cell receptor beta chain was identified in a study of T cell responses to AZD1222 COVID-19 vaccine. Study conclusions and caveats: The donors showed a predominance of white British ancestry and of females, with possible underestimation of clonal diversity. Receipt of two AZD1222 doses was followed by a rise in Spike-specific TCR breadth and depth. Seropositive AZD1222 recipients at baseline numbered only 5 or 6.

V was cut by 1 base and J by 0 bases, with 9 bases left in between. The CDR3 spans 16 residues. Germline V gives CDR1 MNHEY, CDR2 SMNVEV (reference sequence). Libraries were prepared by immunoSEQ multiplex PCR; TCRdb keeps only in-frame clonotypes and omits some of them. The repertoire holds 100,000 to 150,000 clones, 85% to 90% seen once, with about 29% in the top ten. As to this clone: Its antigen is not identified.

The chain carries TRBV27 and TRBJ2-2, with D hard to call. The receptor comes from an adult in good health. Sequenced here: peripheral blood, sampled on day 0 of AZD1222 vaccination. The CDR3: CASSLLVSSNTGELFF. The CDR3 region has the DNA TGTGCCAGCAGTTTATTAGTCAGTTCGAACACCGGGGAGCTGTTTTTT.